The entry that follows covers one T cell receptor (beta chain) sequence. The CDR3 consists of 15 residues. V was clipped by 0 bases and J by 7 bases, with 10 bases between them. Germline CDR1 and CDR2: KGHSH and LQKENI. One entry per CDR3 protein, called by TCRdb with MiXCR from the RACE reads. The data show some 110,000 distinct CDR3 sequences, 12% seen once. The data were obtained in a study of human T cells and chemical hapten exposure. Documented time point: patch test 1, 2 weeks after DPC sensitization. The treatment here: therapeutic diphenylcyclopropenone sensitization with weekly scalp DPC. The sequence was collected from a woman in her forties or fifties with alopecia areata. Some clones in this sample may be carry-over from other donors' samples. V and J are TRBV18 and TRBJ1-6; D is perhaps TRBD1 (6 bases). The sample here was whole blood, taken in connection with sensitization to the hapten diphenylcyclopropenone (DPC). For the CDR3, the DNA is TGTGCCAGCTCACCACCGGGACACCAAAATTCACCCCTCCACTTT. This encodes CASSPPGHQNSPLHF.